This T cell receptor (beta chain) was retrieved from a study of T cell responses to AZD1222 COVID-19 vaccine. Deletions cut 5 bases from V and 0 bases from J, with 13 bases between. The germline CDR1 and CDR2 sequences are MNHEY and SMNVEV (reference sequence). This CDR3 is 15 amino acids long. The repertoire was sequenced with immunoSEQ multiplex PCR; TCRdb's copy has only in-frame clones and lacks some. The profile shows 60,000 or so clones, approximately 80% of them singletons. V usage is TRBV27 and J usage is TRBJ1-1; weak D call: TRBD1 (5 bases). The TCR sequence derives from an adult in good health. Sequenced material: peripheral blood, taken on day 0 of AZD1222 vaccination. In DNA form, the CDR3 reads TGTGCCAGCAGTCCTGGATGGGGCATGAACACTGAAGCTTTCTTT. Its translation: CASSPGWGMNTEAFF.